This T cell receptor (beta chain) was sequenced for a study of OX40 agonist ivuxolimab in advanced cancers. Study at large: The patients got ivuxolimab, which is an agonistic anti-OX40 (CD134) antibody. Study-wide findings and caveats: In the 0.1 to 3.0 mg/kg range, CD4+ and CD8+ blood T cells had expanded clonally by week 6. The antigens recognized by the expanded peripheral T cells, that is their antigen specificity, were not determined.

Remarks on this clone: Its antigen is currently unknown.

CDR1 SGHDN and CDR2 FVKESK come from the germline V gene. The CDR3 runs 13 residues. V shed 1 base and J shed 6 bases, with 6 bases lying between them. The data were produced by immunoSEQ multiplex PCR, yet TCRdb's version contains in-frame clones alone and is incomplete. The table shows 30,000 to 40,000 clones, with nearly 85% occurring only once. The chain has TRBV14 and TRBJ2-2; D unclear. This specimen was CD4+ or CD8+ T cells sorted from blood, taken in a trial of the OX40 agonist ivuxolimab. This TCR derives from an adult with an advanced solid tumor such as melanoma, head and neck, liver or kidney cancer. CDR3 sequence reads: CASSQVGPGELFF. In nucleotides, the CDR3 is TGTGCCAGCAGCCAAGTAGGGCCCGGGGAGCTGTTTTTT.